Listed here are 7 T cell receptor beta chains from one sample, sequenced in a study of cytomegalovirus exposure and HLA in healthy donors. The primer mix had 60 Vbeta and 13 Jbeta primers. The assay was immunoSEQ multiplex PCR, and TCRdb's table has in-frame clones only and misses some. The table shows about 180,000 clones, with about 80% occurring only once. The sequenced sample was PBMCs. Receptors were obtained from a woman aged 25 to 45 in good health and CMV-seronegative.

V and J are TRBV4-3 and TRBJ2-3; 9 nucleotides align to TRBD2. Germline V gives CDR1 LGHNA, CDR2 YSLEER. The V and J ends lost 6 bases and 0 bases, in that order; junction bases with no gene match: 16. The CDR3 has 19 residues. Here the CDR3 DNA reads TGCGCCAGCAGTCTGCTCGTACTAGCGGGCATTACTAGCACAGATACGCAGTATTTT. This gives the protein CASSLLVLAGITSTDTQYF.

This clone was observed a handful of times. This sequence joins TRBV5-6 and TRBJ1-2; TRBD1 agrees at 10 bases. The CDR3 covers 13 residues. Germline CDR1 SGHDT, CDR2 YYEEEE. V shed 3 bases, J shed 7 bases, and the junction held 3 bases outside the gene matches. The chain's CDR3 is CASSWDRGGGYTF. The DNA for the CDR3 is TGTGCCAGCAGCTGGGACAGGGGCGGTGGCTACACCTTC.

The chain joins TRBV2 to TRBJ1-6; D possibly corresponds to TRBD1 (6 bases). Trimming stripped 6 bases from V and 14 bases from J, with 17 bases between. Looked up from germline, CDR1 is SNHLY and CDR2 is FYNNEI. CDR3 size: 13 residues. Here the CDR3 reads CASSPRTDSALHF. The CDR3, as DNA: TGTGCCAGCAGCCCCCGGACAGATTCTGCCCTCCACTTT.

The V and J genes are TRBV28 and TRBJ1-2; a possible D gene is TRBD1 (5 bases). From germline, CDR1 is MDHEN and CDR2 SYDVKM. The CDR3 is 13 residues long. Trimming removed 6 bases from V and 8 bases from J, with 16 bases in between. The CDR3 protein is CASRPPGLGGYTF. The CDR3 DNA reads TGTGCCAGCAGACCCCCGGGACTCGGGGGCTACACCTTC.

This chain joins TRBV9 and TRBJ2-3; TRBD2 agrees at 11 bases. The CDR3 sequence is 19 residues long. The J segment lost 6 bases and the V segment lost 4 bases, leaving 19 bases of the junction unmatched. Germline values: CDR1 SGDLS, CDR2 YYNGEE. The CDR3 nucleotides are TGTGCCAGCAGCCAACTTAGTGCTAGCGGGGGGTTGACTGGTGATACGCAGTATTTT. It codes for CASSQLSASGGLTGDTQYF.

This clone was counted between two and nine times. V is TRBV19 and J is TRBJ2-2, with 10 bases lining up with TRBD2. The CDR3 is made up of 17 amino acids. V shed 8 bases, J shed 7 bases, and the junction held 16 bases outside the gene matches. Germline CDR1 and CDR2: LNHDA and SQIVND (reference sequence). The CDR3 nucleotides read TGTGCCAGTGCCTGGGAGAGCGGGAGGGCCAACGGCGGGGAGCTGTTTTTT. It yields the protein CASAWESGRANGGELFF.

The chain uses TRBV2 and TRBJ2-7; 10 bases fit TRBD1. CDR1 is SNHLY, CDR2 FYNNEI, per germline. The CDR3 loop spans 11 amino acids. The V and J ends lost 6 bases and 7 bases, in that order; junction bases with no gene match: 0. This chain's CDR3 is CASRGQGEQYF. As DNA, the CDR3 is TGTGCCAGCAGGGGACAGGGGGAGCAGTACTTC.